A single sample is the source of the 19 T cell receptor beta chains below, sequenced in a study of blood T cell repertoires in COVID-19. Repertoires were generated with immunoSEQ multiplex PCR, while TCRdb's copy carries only in-frame clones and drops some. The repertoire holds around 57,000 clones, with around 89% as singletons. The source material was peripheral blood. These receptors were taken from a human donor with active COVID-19. The donor label of this sample is uncertain.

This chain links TRBV29-1 with TRBJ2-7; weak D call: TRBD1 (7 bases). The CDR3 has 13 amino acids. The germline V gene encodes CDR1 SQVTM and CDR2 ANQGSEA. Trimming left V 6 bases short and J 0 bases short, with 12 bases between. CDR3 sequence: CSVGGQSSYEQYF. DNA for the CDR3: TGCAGCGTGGGGGGACAGTCCTCCTACGAGCAGTACTTC.

The table lists this clone with a few counts. This sequence joins TRBV4-1 and TRBJ1-4; 7 bases match TRBD1. With V trimmed by 1 base and J by 6 bases, 14 bases remained unmatched. There are 18 residues in the CDR3. CDR1 and CDR2 (germline): MGHRA, YSYEKL. The CDR3 loop is CASSQGHSLGRGDEKLFF. Here the CDR3 DNA reads TGCGCCAGCAGCCAAGGTCACTCTCTGGGCAGGGGGGATGAAAAACTGTTTTTT.

The rearrangement joins TRBV9 to TRBJ2-3; D uncertain. The germline V gene encodes CDR1 SGDLS and CDR2 YYNGEE. The CDR3 totals 16 residues. With 0 bases removed from V and 5 bases from J, the gap between germline ends came to 16 bases. The CDR3 loop reads CASSVVGTTFGDTQYF. CDR3 coding DNA: TGTGCCAGCAGCGTAGTTGGTACTACTTTCGGAGATACGCAGTATTTT.

The rearrangement links TRBV5-5 to TRBJ1-2; 11 bases fit TRBD1. Unmatched junction bases numbered 4, after V lost 4 bases and J lost 5 bases. The germline V gene encodes CDR1 SGHKS and CDR2 YYEKEE (reference sequence). The CDR3 spans 14 residues. CDR3 residues: CASSLGDRGYGYTF. CDR3 DNA: TGTGCCAGCAGCCTGGGGGACAGGGGGTATGGCTACACCTTC.

This clone came up a few times. The CDR3 DNA reads TGTGCCAGCAGCGGAGAGTGGGGACTCCCGTATTTT. Protein: CASSGEWGLPYF. V usage is TRBV6-2 or TRBV6-3 and J usage is TRBJ2-3, with D maybe TRBD2 (6 bases). Trimming left V 6 bases short and J 14 bases short, with 18 bases between. CDR3 length equals 12 residues. CDR1 is MNHEY, CDR2 SVGEGT, per germline.

The chain couples TRBV2 to TRBJ2-5, with 9 bases lining up with TRBD1. V trimming: 6 bases; J trimming: 5 bases; junction bases outside the gene matches: 4. The CDR3 length is 13 residues. Germline V gene lookup returns CDR1 SNHLY and CDR2 FYNNEI. CDR3 residues: CASSGTGLETQYF. CDR3 coding DNA: TGTGCCAGCAGCGGGACAGGGCTGGAGACCCAGTACTTC.

The chain recombines TRBV5-1 with TRBJ2-3; 12 nucleotides line up with TRBD1. Germline V gene sequence: CDR1 SGHRS, CDR2 YFSETQ. The CDR3 loop spans 17 amino acids. V lost 0 bases and J lost 2; bases outside the gene matches: 4. The CDR3 reads CASSLAPGQGATDTQYF. The DNA for the CDR3 is TGCGCCAGCAGCTTGGCCCCGGGACAGGGGGCCACAGATACGCAGTATTTT.

The rearrangement uses TRBV3-1 (or the pseudogene TRBV3-2) and TRBJ2-5; 7 bases align to TRBD1. Per the germline V gene, CDR1 is LGHDT and CDR2 is YNNKEL (reference sequence). Trimming at V came to 4 bases and at J to 5 bases, leaving 10 bases not matched to a gene. This CDR3 comprises 15 residues. The CDR3 DNA is TGTGCCAGCAGCCCCACACAGGGGTGGAGGGAGACCCAGTACTTC. Protein: CASSPTQGWRETQYF.

V is TRBV4-2 and J is TRBJ2-3, with 10 bases that match TRBD2. Germline V lookup: CDR1 LGHNA, CDR2 YNFKEQ. CDR3 length: 20 residues. The J segment lost 1 base and the V segment lost 1 base, leaving 14 bases of the junction unmatched. CDR3 DNA sequence: TGTGCCAGCAGCCAAGGGGCGGCTAGCGGGAGCCTCAGCCGCACAGATACGCAGTATTTT. As protein: CASSQGAASGSLSRTDTQYF.

The V call is TRBV12-3 or TRBV12-4, the J call TRBJ2-2; 7 positions agree with TRBD1. This CDR3 is 13 amino acids long. The trim removed 4 bases at V and 7 bases at J, leaving 3 bases unmatched. The CDR3 here is CASSYRGIGELFF. Written as DNA, the CDR3 is TGTGCCAGCAGTTACAGGGGAATCGGGGAGCTGTTTTTT.

V gene TRBV7-6 combines with J gene TRBJ2-2; D not certain. CDR3 length: 15 amino acids. CDR1 and CDR2 from the germline V gene are SGHVS and FNYEAQ. The V end was cut by 5 bases, the J end by 2 bases, with 12 bases between. This chain's CDR3 is CASSPTLLNTGELFF. CDR3 DNA sequence: TGTGCCAGCAGCCCGACCCTACTAAACACCGGGGAGCTGTTTTTT.

This rearrangement joins TRBV2 to TRBJ2-7; D is perhaps TRBD1 (5 bases). V dropped 4 bases and J dropped 3 bases, with 10 bases sitting between them. CDR3 length: 13 residues. Germline loops: CDR1 SNHLY, CDR2 FYNNEI. The CDR3 region has the DNA TGTGCCAGCAGTGGGGGCAGGGTCTACGAGCAGTACTTC. It codes for CASSGGRVYEQYF. Complete variable domain (other parts from reference TRBV2 and TRBJ2-7): EPEVTQTPSHQVTQMGQEVILRCVPISNHLYFYWYRQILGQKVEFLVSFYNNEISEKSEIFDDQFSVERPDGSNFTLKIRSTKLEDSAMYFCASSGGRVYEQYFGPGTRLTVT.

The V and J genes are TRBV7-2 and TRBJ1-2; a weak D match, TRBD1 (6 bases). Germline V lookup: CDR1 SGHTA, CDR2 FQGNSA. The V and J ends lost 1 base and 6 bases respectively, with 12 bases between them. The CDR3 runs 14 residues. The CDR3 DNA follows: TGTGCCAGCAGCTTAGTGACAGGCAAGAATGGCTACACCTTC. Its translation: CASSLVTGKNGYTF.

The chain joins TRBV5-1 to TRBJ2-1; no definite D call. The V gene's germline CDR1 is SGHRS and CDR2 YFSETQ. V was clipped by 3 bases and J by 2 bases, with 6 bases between them. The CDR3 length is 13 residues. This CDR3 reads CASSYSTYNEQFF. DNA for the CDR3: TGCGCCAGCAGCTATTCAACCTACAATGAGCAGTTCTTC.

The V and J genes are TRBV7-9 and TRBJ2-7, with TRBD1 as a possible D gene (6 bases). Looked up from germline, CDR1 is SEHNR and CDR2 is FQNEAQ (reference sequence). Trimming shortened V by 1 base and J by 7 bases, and 11 bases separated the two germline ends. This CDR3 has 13 amino acids. CDR3: CASSLGQVREQYF. CDR3 nucleotide sequence: TGTGCCAGCAGCTTAGGACAGGTTCGGGAGCAGTACTTC.

This chain uses TRBV5-4 with TRBJ1-4, with 8 bases fitting TRBD1. The CDR3 loop spans 14 amino acids. The germline V gene has CDR1 SGHNT and CDR2 YYREEE (reference sequence). Trimming cost V 3 bases and J 8 bases; bases outside gene matches: 6. Here the CDR3 DNA reads TGTGCCAGCAGCTCCGGACAGGGACGGGAAAAACTGTTTTTT. Translated, it gives CASSSGQGREKLFF.

The chain uses TRBV4-2 and TRBJ2-7; TRBD1 agrees at 10 bases. The germline V gene has CDR1 LGHNA and CDR2 YNFKEQ. The CDR3 totals 15 residues. V was pared by 4 bases and J by 4 bases, with 7 bases of the junction left unmatched. CDR3 DNA sequence: TGTGCCAGCAGCCGGTCGGGACAGGGGTCATACGAGCAGTACTTC. Its protein is CASSRSGQGSYEQYF.

The rearrangement links TRBV6-6 to TRBJ2-1; 7 positions agree with TRBD1. Germline V CDR1 and CDR2: MNHNY, SVGAGI (reference sequence). The J segment lost 4 bases and the V segment lost 4 bases, leaving 10 bases of the junction unmatched. CDR3 length: 16 residues. In DNA, the CDR3 is TGTGCCAGCAGTTCCCCCGACAGGGACCCTTACAATGAGCAGTTCTTC. Translated, it gives CASSSPDRDPYNEQFF.

The chain joins TRBV3-1 (or the pseudogene TRBV3-2) to TRBJ1-2; 8 bases are shared with TRBD1. CDR3 length: 16 amino acids. Germline trimming cut 2 bases from V and 7 bases from J; bases unmatched to any gene: 12. The germline CDR1 and CDR2 sequences are LGHDT and YNNKEL (reference sequence). CDR3 coding DNA: TGTGCCAGCAGCCAACCCCTCCCCCAGGGGGCGGTTGGCTACACCTTC. Protein: CASSQPLPQGAVGYTF.